The clone carrying this T cell receptor beta chain was counted at least ten times. What it recognizes is unknown. The CDR3 is 15 amino acids. TCRdb called the 5' RACE reads again in MiXCR, with one record for every CDR3 protein. The sample holds 600,000 to 750,000 distinct CDR3 sequences, 12% seen once. The sample belongs to a study of T cells after yellow fever vaccination. General study points: Secondary responses were weaker yet peaked faster, day 5 versus 15.

The TCR comes from a man aged 25 to 45 who received the YFV17D yellow fever vaccine. V is TRBV21-1 and J is TRBJ2-4; whether TRBD2, the table's D call, matches the DNA was not checked. TRBV21-1 is an annotated pseudogene. The sequences come from PBMCs, collected on the day of the yellow fever booster vaccination. This CDR3 reads CANYGGEALQNIQYF. The CDR3 nucleotides are TGTGCCAACTACGGGGGGGAGGCCCTGCAAAACATTCAGTACTTC.